A single sample gave rise to the 21 T cell receptor beta chains below, sequenced in a study of T-cell reconstitution after alpha-beta-depleted transplantation in children. Researchers prepared the TCRbeta library using unique molecular identifiers, the study reports. TCRdb analysed the PCR reads with MiXCR anew, one entry per CDR3 protein. The sample lists about 72,000 distinct CDR3 sequences, 5.5% to 7.5% occurring once. The sample in question was PBMCs from the stem cell graft donor, obtained from the stem cell graft. The source of these receptors is a human donor who donated a stem cell graft to a child with acute lymphoblastic leukemia.

This clonotype was detected ten times or more. The CDR3 DNA reads as TGCAGCGTCGACAGGGGAGTAAACACCATATATTTT. Its translation is CSVDRGVNTIYF. The chain employs TRBV29-1 and TRBJ1-3; 8 bases line up with TRBD1. The CDR3 contains 12 residues. V lost 6 bases, J lost 6 bases, and 4 bases stayed unmatched. From germline, CDR1 is SQVTM and CDR2 ANQGSEA.

This clonotype has ten or more counts. The rearrangement joins TRBV7-8 to TRBJ1-4, with D perhaps TRBD1 (6 bases). Germline loops: CDR1 SGHVS, CDR2 FQNEAQ. This CDR3 spans 14 amino acids. With 2 bases removed from V and 7 bases from J, the gap between germline ends came to 11 bases. In nucleotides, the CDR3 is TGTGCCAGCAGCTTACAGGGGTCGGGTGAAAAACTGTTTTTT. Translation: CASSLQGSGEKLFF.

This clonotype appeared many times. The rearrangement joins TRBV20-1 to TRBJ1-5; weak D call: TRBD1 (6 bases). CDR1 is DFQATT and CDR2 is SNEGSKA in the germline V gene (reference sequence). The V end lost 1 base, the J end lost 1 base, and 11 bases lay between the germline ends. This CDR3 region has 15 residues. CDR3 DNA sequence: TGCAGTGCTAGAGCCGTGGGGGGCAGCAATCAGCCCCAGCATTTT. As protein: CSARAVGGSNQPQHF.

The V and J genes are TRBV6-1 and TRBJ2-1, with D perhaps TRBD1 (6 bases). Germline CDR1 is MNHNS and CDR2 is SASEGT. The ends were cut back, 6 bases at V and 1 base at J, with 16 bases in the middle. This CDR3 has 16 residues. CDR3 sequence (DNA): TGTGCCAGCAGCCTTAACAGGGTACGGTCCTACAATGAGCAGTTCTTC. Amino acid sequence: CASSLNRVRSYNEQFF.

This clonotype has ten or more counts. V and J are TRBV2 and TRBJ2-1, with unresolved D. CDR3 length: 10 residues. From germline, CDR1 is SNHLY and CDR2 FYNNEI. The V end was cut by 5 bases, the J end by 10 bases, with 6 bases between. The CDR3 here is CASSSREQFF. CDR3 DNA: TGTGCCAGCAGTTCGAGGGAGCAGTTCTTC.

This clonotype was seen more than once but under ten times. In DNA, the CDR3 is TGTGCCAGCAGCCCCCTCGCGGGAGGGCCGGGTGATCAGTACTTC. Its translation is CASSPLAGGPGDQYF. The chain joins TRBV3-1 to TRBJ2-7; 9 bases are a match to TRBD2. Germline V gene data show CDR1 as LGHDT and CDR2 as YNNKEL (reference sequence). CDR3 length: 15 amino acids. The ends lost 4 bases at V and 10 bases at J; junction bases unmatched: 14.

This clonotype was seen ten or more times. J is TRBJ2-1 and V is TRBV10-3, with 8 nucleotides matching TRBD2. The V segment lost 0 bases and the J segment 0 bases; nucleotides outside the gene matches: 1. Germline V gene sequence: CDR1 ENHRY, CDR2 SYGVKD. This CDR3 region has 16 residues. The CDR3 here is CAISESSGSSYNEQFF. The CDR3 DNA is TGTGCCATCAGTGAGTCCAGCGGGAGCTCCTACAATGAGCAGTTCTTC.

This clonotype was observed many times. This chain joins TRBV18 and TRBJ2-1; TRBD2 might be the D (6 bases). CDR1 and CDR2 from the germline V gene are KGHSH and LQKENI. The CDR3 sequence is 13 residues long. Trimming pared 1 base from V and 8 bases from J, leaving 9 bases between. CDR3 bases: TGTGCCAGCTCACCACGTTCTAGCGATGAGCAGTTCTTC. The encoded protein is CASSPRSSDEQFF.

This clonotype was counted only a few times. At one boundary the junction diverges from the germline segment, which might be a read error. This sequence joins TRBV7-8 and TRBJ1-1, with 9 bases identical to TRBD1. Germline V lookup: CDR1 SGHVS, CDR2 FQNEAQ. There are 15 residues in the CDR3. The DNA for the CDR3 is TGTGCTAGCAGCTCGCGACAGGGGGGAGGCACTGAAGCTTTCTTT. Protein product: CASSSRQGGGTEAFF.

Only a few counts were recorded for this clonotype. The rearrangement links TRBV27 to TRBJ1-1; D unresolved. CDR1 and CDR2 (germline): MNHEY, SMNVEV (reference sequence). V lost 4 bases and J lost 0, with 9 bases in between. The CDR3 covers 14 residues. The CDR3 DNA sequence: TGTGCCAGCAGTTCCAAGGCAGTGAACACTGAAGCTTTCTTT. It translates to CASSSKAVNTEAFF.

The chain combines TRBV12-3 or TRBV12-4 with TRBJ2-7; possibly TRBD2 for D (7 bases). V lost 9 bases and J lost 2, with 17 bases in between. This CDR3 is 14 amino acids long. In DNA form, the CDR3 reads TGTGCCAGTGGGGGCGGGGGAACCCCCTACGAGCAGTACTTC. Protein: CASGGGGTPYEQYF.

This clonotype has at least ten counts. This sequence joins TRBV7-2 and TRBJ1-2; 8 positions agree with TRBD1. Trimming cost V 4 bases and J 6 bases; bases outside gene matches: 10. Germline lookup yields CDR1 SGHTA and CDR2 FQGNSA. There are 15 residues in the CDR3. The CDR3: CASSWGTGGRNGYTF. Written as DNA, the CDR3 is TGTGCCAGCAGCTGGGGGACAGGCGGAAGGAATGGCTACACCTTC.

The J gene is TRBJ1-1, the V gene TRBV18, with a tentative D call TRBD1 (5 bases). The germline CDR1 and CDR2 sequences are KGHSH and LQKENI. The CDR3 contains 14 residues. V was cut by 7 bases and J by 0 bases, with 12 bases left in between. This CDR3 is CASFTDNLNTEAFF. The CDR3 DNA reads as TGTGCCAGCTTCACGGACAATCTGAACACTGAAGCTTTCTTT.

This clonotype has ten or more counts. This chain links TRBV24-1 with TRBJ2-7; 8 bases agree with TRBD1. The CDR3 has 16 amino acids. V trimming: 4 bases; J trimming: 2 bases; junction bases outside the gene matches: 9. Per germline, CDR1 KGHDR and CDR2 SFDVKD. The CDR3 DNA sequence: TGTGCCACCAGTGAATACAATGACAGGGGACCCTACGAGCAGTACTTC. Translated: CATSEYNDRGPYEQYF.

This clonotype was counted at least ten times. The rearrangement links TRBV7-3 to TRBJ2-3, with no clear D. The length of the CDR3 is 12 residues. V lost 4 bases, J lost 6 bases, and 8 bases lay in between. Germline V gene sequence: CDR1 SGHTA, CDR2 FQGTGA. This chain's CDR3 is CASSSGSDTQYF. The DNA for the CDR3 is TGTGCCAGCAGCTCCGGCTCCGATACGCAGTATTTT.

Ten or more counts support this clonotype. This chain uses TRBV6-5 with TRBJ2-7, with D hard to call. CDR1 is MNHEY and CDR2 is SVGAGI in the germline V gene. The CDR3 is 16 residues long. V lost 1 base to trimming and J lost 3 bases, with 16 bases between them. The DNA for the CDR3 is TGTGCCAGCAGTTACTTCCGGACCCAGCACAACTACGAGCAGTACTTC. Protein product: CASSYFRTQHNYEQYF.

This clonotype was counted a few times. The chain links TRBV6-5 to TRBJ1-5, with 9 bases fitting TRBD1. The CDR3 runs 14 residues. The V and J ends lost 7 bases and 7 bases, in that order; junction bases with no gene match: 8. From germline, CDR1 is MNHEY and CDR2 SVGAGI. The CDR3 sequence is CASTSDRGGQPQHF. The CDR3, as DNA: TGTGCCAGCACTTCTGACAGGGGGGGCCAGCCCCAGCATTTT.

This clonotype was detected many times. The J gene is TRBJ1-2, the V gene TRBV7-2, with D tentatively TRBD1 (5 bases). Germline lookup yields CDR1 SGHTA and CDR2 FQGNSA. Trimming pared 5 bases from V and 5 bases from J, leaving 21 bases between. The CDR3 is made up of 16 amino acids. The CDR3, as DNA: TGTGCCAGCAGCGCTAGCGGGGTAGGGGCGGAGTATGGCTACACCTTC. Its translation is CASSASGVGAEYGYTF.

There are many counts of this clonotype. The chain links TRBV3-1 to TRBJ2-3; D is ambiguous. This CDR3 has 18 residues. CDR1 is LGHDT, CDR2 YNNKEL, per germline (reference sequence). Trimming took 0 bases from V and 0 from J, leaving 16 bases between them. CDR3 in DNA: TGTGCCAGCAGCCAAGATCTAATGCGCGGAACTAGCACAGATACGCAGTATTTT. Amino acids: CASSQDLMRGTSTDTQYF.

This clonotype was observed many times. This chain uses TRBV20-1 with TRBJ2-3, with D possibly called TRBD1 or TRBD2 (5 bases each). The V gene lost 4 bases and the J gene lost 0 bases, with 11 bases spanning the gap. The length of the CDR3 is 14 residues. Germline CDR1 DFQATT, CDR2 SNEGSKA (reference sequence). The CDR3 is CSATGTLSTDTQYF. CDR3 in DNA: TGCAGTGCTACCGGGACGCTTAGCACAGATACGCAGTATTTT.

This clonotype was observed a handful of times. V is TRBV12-3 or TRBV12-4 and J is TRBJ2-5; perhaps D is TRBD1 or TRBD2 (6 bases each). V was shortened by 1 base and J by 2 bases, with 14 bases between the two germline ends. The CDR3 covers 16 residues. The chain's CDR3 is CASSLVWGADQETQYF. The DNA of the CDR3 is TGTGCCAGCAGTTTAGTCTGGGGGGCCGATCAAGAGACCCAGTACTTC.